The rows below give T cell receptor beta chains drawn from one sample of a study of Graves' ophthalmopathy and Graves' hyperthyroidism. TCRdb redid the calling of the multiplex PCR reads with MiXCR, one entry per CDR3 protein. The data hold about 410,000 distinct CDR3 sequences, with about 18% observed a single time. What was sequenced was peripheral blood. The receptors originated from a woman between 18 and 29 years old with Graves' ophthalmopathy. CDR3s include the opening cysteine and the closing phenylalanine or tryptophan. The order of the fields is clone size, V gene, J gene, D gene, CDR3 protein, CDR3 DNA. D genes are given only for firm matches. Only some rows state a clone size, as once, few, many or a class for expanded clones.

abundance: many
v_gene: TRBV30
j_gene: TRBJ2-2
d_gene: NA
CDR3aa: CAWTVKGELFF
CDR3nt: TGTGCCTGGACAGTGAAAGGGGAGCTGTTTTTT

abundance: many
v_gene: TRBV7-2
j_gene: TRBJ1-5
d_gene: NA
CDR3aa: CASSPSPGFGPQHF
CDR3nt: TGTGCCAGCAGCCCTAGTCCGGGATTTGGGCCCCAGCATTTT

abundance: many
v_gene: TRBV11-2
j_gene: TRBJ2-7
d_gene: NA
CDR3aa: CASSLVVQQQYF
CDR3nt: TGTGCCAGCAGCTTAGTGGTACAGCAGCAGTACTTC

abundance: many
v_gene: TRBV10-3
j_gene: TRBJ2-5
d_gene: NA
CDR3aa: CAIRGQETQYF
CDR3nt: TGTGCCATCAGGGGACAAGAGACCCAGTACTTC

abundance: many
v_gene: TRBV28
j_gene: TRBJ1-1
d_gene: NA
CDR3aa: CASLAGTSSLNTEAFF
CDR3nt: TGTGCGTCGTTAGCCGGGACATCCTCCCTGAACACTGAAGCTTTCTTT

abundance: NA
v_gene: TRBV28
j_gene: TRBJ1-2
d_gene: NA
CDR3aa: CASRLDTLNYGYTF
CDR3nt: TGTGCCAGCAGATTAGACACTCTTAACTATGGCTACACCTTC

abundance: many
v_gene: TRBV7-9
j_gene: TRBJ1-1
d_gene: NA
CDR3aa: CASSLGGSGGNTEAFF
CDR3nt: TGTGCCAGCAGCTTAGGTGGGTCCGGGGGGAACACTGAAGCTTTCTTT

abundance: NA
v_gene: TRBV18
j_gene: TRBJ1-5
d_gene: TRBD1
CDR3aa: CASSPITGVDQPQHF
CDR3nt: TGTGCCAGCTCACCCATTACAGGGGTCGATCAGCCCCAGCATTTT

abundance: many
v_gene: TRBV24-1
j_gene: TRBJ1-2
d_gene: NA
CDR3aa: CATRGRADYGYTF
CDR3nt: TGTGCCACCAGGGGGAGAGCTGACTATGGCTACACCTTC

abundance: NA
v_gene: TRBV6-1
j_gene: TRBJ1-5
d_gene: NA
CDR3aa: CASSEAGHSNQPQHF
CDR3nt: TGTGCCAGCAGTGAAGCGGGACATAGCAATCAGCCCCAGCATTTT

abundance: many
v_gene: TRBV18
j_gene: TRBJ1-1
d_gene: TRBD1
CDR3aa: CASSPQGQGNTEAFF
CDR3nt: TGTGCCAGCTCACCTCAGGGACAGGGGAACACTGAAGCTTTCTTT

abundance: once
v_gene: TRBV6-2/TRBV6-3
j_gene: TRBJ1-1
d_gene: NA
CDR3aa: CASSYSGSGLLEAFF
CDR3nt: TGTGCCAGCAGTTACTCGGGGTCGGGACTCCTTGAAGCTTTCTTT

abundance: many
v_gene: TRBV9
j_gene: TRBJ2-2
d_gene: TRBD2
CDR3aa: CASSVGLADYTGELFF
CDR3nt: TGTGCCAGCAGCGTAGGTCTAGCGGACTATACCGGGGAGCTGTTTTTT

abundance: NA
v_gene: TRBV20-1
j_gene: TRBJ1-6
d_gene: TRBD1
CDR3aa: CSARGRTGLNSPLHF
CDR3nt: TGCAGTGCTAGAGGGAGGACAGGGCTTAATTCACCCCTCCACTTT

abundance: many
v_gene: TRBV14
j_gene: TRBJ2-7
d_gene: TRBD1
CDR3aa: CASGQGREQYF
CDR3nt: TGTGCCAGCGGACAGGGTCGCGAGCAGTACTTC

abundance: many
v_gene: TRBV14
j_gene: TRBJ2-7
d_gene: NA
CDR3aa: CASSQDPVLQQYF
CDR3nt: TGTGCCAGCAGCCAAGATCCGGTGTTGCAGCAGTACTTC

abundance: once
v_gene: TRBV6-2/TRBV6-3
j_gene: TRBJ1-5
d_gene: NA
CDR3aa: CASTQGGSNQPQHF
CDR3nt: TGTGCCAGCACCCAAGGGGGGAGCAATCAGCCCCAGCATTTT

abundance: many
v_gene: TRBV6-5
j_gene: TRBJ2-7
d_gene: TRBD1
CDR3aa: CASSYSQGVPYEQYF
CDR3nt: TGTGCCAGCAGTTACTCGCAGGGGGTCCCCTACGAGCAGTACTTC

abundance: NA
v_gene: TRBV11-3
j_gene: TRBJ2-7
d_gene: NA
CDR3aa: CASRPRKAGDYEQYF
CDR3nt: TGTGCCAGCAGACCCCGAAAAGCAGGGGACTACGAGCAGTACTTC

abundance: many
v_gene: TRBV19
j_gene: TRBJ1-2
d_gene: TRBD1
CDR3aa: CASSTSRQGQYYGYTF
CDR3nt: TGTGCCAGTAGTACCTCCCGACAGGGCCAATACTATGGCTACACCTTC

abundance: many
v_gene: TRBV28
j_gene: TRBJ1-1
d_gene: TRBD1
CDR3aa: CASSLNPGQGLNTEAFF
CDR3nt: TGTGCCAGCAGTCTAAACCCGGGACAGGGCCTGAACACTGAAGCTTTCTTT

abundance: many
v_gene: TRBV19
j_gene: TRBJ1-1
d_gene: NA
CDR3aa: CASSISTGDTEAFF
CDR3nt: TGTGCCAGTAGTATCAGTACGGGGGACACTGAAGCTTTCTTT

abundance: many
v_gene: TRBV7-2
j_gene: TRBJ2-7
d_gene: NA
CDR3aa: CASSGRDGYEQYF
CDR3nt: TGTGCCAGCAGCGGAAGGGACGGCTACGAGCAGTACTTC

abundance: many
v_gene: TRBV12-5
j_gene: TRBJ1-1
d_gene: NA
CDR3aa: CASAWEMNTEAFF
CDR3nt: TGTGCTAGTGCATGGGAGATGAACACTGAAGCTTTCTTT

abundance: many
v_gene: TRBV30
j_gene: TRBJ2-7
d_gene: NA
CDR3aa: CAWSGPGEQYF
CDR3nt: TGTGCCTGGAGTGGGCCGGGGGAGCAGTACTTC

abundance: NA
v_gene: TRBV11-1
j_gene: TRBJ2-1
d_gene: TRBD1
CDR3aa: CASSDPRTGVNEQFF
CDR3nt: TGTGCCAGCAGCGACCCTAGGACAGGAGTCAATGAGCAGTTCTTC

abundance: many
v_gene: TRBV27
j_gene: TRBJ2-7
d_gene: NA
CDR3aa: CASRIGGIPSYEQYF
CDR3nt: TGTGCCAGCAGGATAGGGGGGATCCCCTCCTACGAGCAGTACTTC

abundance: NA
v_gene: TRBV18
j_gene: TRBJ2-7
d_gene: NA
CDR3aa: CASSWSGDRSYEQYF
CDR3nt: TGTGCCAGCTCATGGAGCGGGGACAGGTCCTACGAGCAGTACTTC

abundance: many
v_gene: TRBV6-5
j_gene: TRBJ2-2
d_gene: TRBD1
CDR3aa: CASSSGQENTGELFF
CDR3nt: TGTGCCAGCAGTTCCGGACAGGAGAACACCGGGGAGCTGTTTTTT

abundance: many
v_gene: TRBV28
j_gene: TRBJ2-4
d_gene: TRBD1
CDR3aa: CASSSPLRGLKNIQYF
CDR3nt: TGTGCCAGCAGTTCTCCCCTCAGGGGGCTCAAAAACATTCAGTACTTC

abundance: many
v_gene: TRBV28
j_gene: TRBJ1-2
d_gene: TRBD1
CDR3aa: CASSYPGQGYGYTF
CDR3nt: TGTGCCAGCAGTTATCCGGGACAGGGTTATGGCTACACCTTC

abundance: few
v_gene: TRBV12-3/TRBV12-4
j_gene: TRBJ2-4
d_gene: NA
CDR3aa: CASSALFSSGKNIQYF
CDR3nt: TGTGCCAGCAGTGCTCTCTTCTCCAGTGGCAAAAACATTCAGTACTTC

abundance: many
v_gene: TRBV12-3/TRBV12-4
j_gene: TRBJ2-7
d_gene: NA
CDR3aa: CASSLASREQYF
CDR3nt: TGTGCCAGCAGTTTAGCTTCTAGAGAGCAGTACTTC

abundance: NA
v_gene: TRBV7-8
j_gene: TRBJ2-2
d_gene: TRBD2
CDR3aa: CASSLSGGLKSGELFF
CDR3nt: TGTGCCAGCAGCTTGTCGGGAGGGCTAAAAAGTGGGGAGCTGTTTTTT

abundance: many
v_gene: TRBV7-9
j_gene: TRBJ2-5
d_gene: TRBD1
CDR3aa: CASSFPTGTGKKTQYF
CDR3nt: TGTGCCAGCAGCTTCCCAACCGGGACAGGGAAGAAGACCCAGTACTTC

abundance: many
v_gene: TRBV12-3/TRBV12-4
j_gene: TRBJ1-5
d_gene: NA
CDR3aa: CASSNSPRADQPQHF
CDR3nt: TGTGCCAGCAGCAATAGCCCCCGGGCGGATCAGCCCCAGCATTTT

abundance: many
v_gene: TRBV6-2/TRBV6-3
j_gene: TRBJ2-5
d_gene: TRBD2
CDR3aa: CASSYLRGSLTETQYF
CDR3nt: TGTGCCAGCAGTTACTTGCGGGGGTCCTTGACGGAGACCCAGTACTTC

abundance: many
v_gene: TRBV30
j_gene: TRBJ1-2
d_gene: NA
CDR3aa: CAWSNGATVGF
CDR3nt: TGTGCCTGGAGTAACGGGGCCACCGTGGGCTTC

abundance: few
v_gene: TRBV28
j_gene: TRBJ2-2
d_gene: TRBD2
CDR3aa: CATQGEGTGELFF
CDR3nt: TGTGCCACCCAAGGGGAGGGGACCGGGGAGCTGTTTTTT

abundance: many
v_gene: TRBV28
j_gene: TRBJ2-7
d_gene: TRBD1
CDR3aa: CASSSDREISEQYF
CDR3nt: TGTGCCAGCAGTTCCGACAGGGAAATAAGCGAGCAGTACTTC

abundance: NA
v_gene: TRBV5-1
j_gene: TRBJ1-1
d_gene: NA
CDR3aa: CASSLAGKGVSEAFF
CDR3nt: TGCGCCAGCAGCTTGGCTGGGAAGGGAGTCTCTGAAGCTTTCTTT

abundance: NA
v_gene: TRBV25-1
j_gene: TRBJ2-5
d_gene: TRBD2
CDR3aa: CASSDSGREETQYF
CDR3nt: TGTGCCAGCAGCGATAGCGGGAGGGAAGAGACCCAGTACTTC

abundance: many
v_gene: TRBV29-1
j_gene: TRBJ1-1
d_gene: NA
CDR3aa: CSVERDTLYTEAFF
CDR3nt: TGCAGCGTTGAAAGGGACACTTTATACACTGAAGCTTTCTTT

abundance: many
v_gene: TRBV2
j_gene: TRBJ1-6
d_gene: TRBD1
CDR3aa: CASSLGQGNNSPLHF
CDR3nt: TGTGCCAGCAGCCTGGGACAGGGAAATAATTCACCCCTCCACTTT

abundance: NA
v_gene: TRBV12-3/TRBV12-4
j_gene: TRBJ1-5
d_gene: NA
CDR3aa: CASRWDGNQPQHF
CDR3nt: TGTGCCAGCAGGTGGGACGGCAATCAGCCCCAGCATTTT

abundance: many
v_gene: TRBV15
j_gene: TRBJ1-1
d_gene: NA
CDR3aa: CATSLRWPEAFF
CDR3nt: TGTGCCACCAGCTTACGGTGGCCTGAAGCTTTCTTT

abundance: many
v_gene: TRBV28
j_gene: TRBJ1-5
d_gene: NA
CDR3aa: CASSPTGNGNQPQHF
CDR3nt: TGTGCCAGCAGTCCCACAGGGAATGGCAATCAGCCCCAGCATTTT

abundance: NA
v_gene: TRBV5-4
j_gene: TRBJ2-5
d_gene: TRBD1
CDR3aa: CASSLGFGTGRSEETQYF
CDR3nt: TGTGCCAGCAGCTTGGGTTTCGGGACAGGGCGTTCGGAAGAGACCCAGTACTTC

abundance: many
v_gene: TRBV19
j_gene: TRBJ1-5
d_gene: NA
CDR3aa: CASTPRDWNQPQHF
CDR3nt: TGTGCCAGCACCCCACGAGATTGGAATCAGCCCCAGCATTTT

abundance: few
v_gene: TRBV19
j_gene: TRBJ2-6
d_gene: TRBD1
CDR3aa: CASQTGGLSGANVLTF
CDR3nt: TGTGCCAGTCAGACAGGGGGACTCTCTGGGGCCAACGTCCTGACTTTC

abundance: NA
v_gene: TRBV24-1
j_gene: TRBJ2-5
d_gene: NA
CDR3aa: CATDSQGVETQYF
CDR3nt: TGTGCCACGGACAGTCAAGGGGTGGAGACCCAGTACTTC

abundance: few
v_gene: TRBV2
j_gene: TRBJ1-2
d_gene: TRBD1
CDR3aa: CASSRTGGSGYTF
CDR3nt: TGTGCCAGCAGTCGAACAGGGGGCAGTGGCTACACCTTC

abundance: NA
v_gene: TRBV6-2/TRBV6-3
j_gene: TRBJ2-7
d_gene: NA
CDR3aa: CASRRTAAYEQYF
CDR3nt: TGTGCCAGCAGGAGGACCGCAGCCTACGAGCAGTACTTC

abundance: many
v_gene: TRBV6-2/TRBV6-3
j_gene: TRBJ2-5
d_gene: NA
CDR3aa: CASRRSLGLETQYF
CDR3nt: TGTGCCAGCAGGCGGAGTCTGGGTCTAGAGACCCAGTACTTC

abundance: few
v_gene: TRBV12-5
j_gene: TRBJ2-2
d_gene: NA
CDR3aa: CASGLVRGTLNTGELFF
CDR3nt: TGTGCTAGTGGTTTGGTACGGGGGACACTGAACACCGGGGAGCTGTTTTTT

abundance: many
v_gene: TRBV3-1
j_gene: TRBJ2-5
d_gene: NA
CDR3aa: CASSQVGISKETQYF
CDR3nt: TGTGCCAGCAGCCAAGTCGGTATAAGCAAAGAGACCCAGTACTTC

abundance: many
v_gene: TRBV28
j_gene: TRBJ2-5
d_gene: NA
CDR3aa: CASSPPIIPETQYF
CDR3nt: TGTGCCAGCAGCCCTCCGATAATACCAGAGACCCAGTACTTC